A selection of T cell receptor beta chains follows, all from one sample in a study of T cells in Graves' hyperthyroidism and ophthalmopathy. Each CDR3 protein is one row after TCRdb ran MiXCR on the multiplex PCR reads. The sample has under 650,000 distinct CDR3 sequences; around 16% are singletons. Sequencing was carried out using blood. The receptor source for this set is a woman in her twenties or thirties with Graves' hyperthyroidism. Both conserved end residues are part of each CDR3. The D gene is left open where the match is weak. Only part of the rows carry a size: once, few, many, or a class if the clone is expanded.

d_call	clone_size	v_call	j_call	cdr3_nt	cdr3_aa
TRBD2	-	TRBV19	TRBJ2-1	TGTGCCAGTAGTGCGACGGGACTATATTACAATGAGCAGTTCTTC	CASSATGLYYNEQFF
-	many	TRBV11-2	TRBJ1-5	TGTGCCAGCAGGTCCAGGGGTAGCACAGGGAACAATCAGCCCCAGCATTTT	CASRSRGSTGNNQPQHF
-	many	TRBV2	TRBJ2-1	TGTGCCAGCAGCGCCGATCGAGAGCGAAATGAGCAGTTCTTC	CASSADRERNEQFF
-	-	TRBV11-3	TRBJ2-2	TGTGCCAGCAGCTTATTAGGAGGGGCCGGGGAGCCGTTTTTT	CASSLLGGAGEPFF
-	many	TRBV20-1	TRBJ2-1	TGCAGTGCTTACGGTGCAGTTAGCTCCTACAATGAGCAGTTCTTC	CSAYGAVSSYNEQFF
TRBD2	-	TRBV15	TRBJ2-1	TGTGCCACCAGCAGGGGACTAGAGGCTTACAATGAGCAGTTCTTC	CATSRGLEAYNEQFF
-	-	TRBV2	TRBJ1-1	TGTGCCAGCACCACTGGGGGGGGGCCTAGGACTGAAGCTTTCTTT	CASTTGGGPRTEAFF
-	many	TRBV28	TRBJ1-2	TGTGCCAGCAGTCCGTGGACCCCTAACTATGGCTACACCTTC	CASSPWTPNYGYTF
-	-	TRBV5-8	TRBJ2-7	TGTGCCAGCAGCCTCTCTGGGACGGGGGCAGGGCAGTACTTC	CASSLSGTGAGQYF
TRBD1	many	TRBV7-2	TRBJ2-7	TGTGCCAGCAGCTTAACAGGGGAGTATCGCGAGCAGTACTTC	CASSLTGEYREQYF
TRBD1	many	TRBV28	TRBJ2-7	TGTGCCAGCAGTCTTCCCGGGACAGGGGGCGAGCAGTACTTC	CASSLPGTGGEQYF
TRBD2	many	TRBV27	TRBJ2-7	TGTGCCAGTAGTAGGGGAGGGACCCCGAGCTCCTACGAGCAGTACTTC	CASSRGGTPSSYEQYF
-	-	TRBV19	TRBJ1-2	TGTGCCAGTAGTTTGGACTGTGGCTACACCTTC	CASSLDCGYTF
-	few	TRBV4-3	TRBJ2-7	TGCGCCAGCAGCCAAGATCCGGGCAGAACCTACGAGCAGTACTTC	CASSQDPGRTYEQYF
-	few	TRBV30	TRBJ1-4	TGTGCCTGGACTGGGCAGATTAATGAAAAACTGTTTTTT	CAWTGQINEKLFF
-	-	TRBV7-2	TRBJ1-3	TGTGCCAGCAGCTCATCCCCCGGACAGCGACGAAACACCATATATTTT	CASSSSPGQRRNTIYF
-	-	TRBV5-1	TRBJ2-2	TGCGCCAGCAGCCCAGAAGGGGTGAGGTCCGCCGGGGAGCTGTTTTTT	CASSPEGVRSAGELFF
TRBD2	-	TRBV20-1	TRBJ2-7	TGCAGTGCTAGCCCCGGGACTAGCGACTACGAGCAGTACTTC	CSASPGTSDYEQYF
-	many	TRBV9	TRBJ2-5	TGTGCCAGCAGCGTAGGGGCATTAGGAGAGACCCAGTACTTC	CASSVGALGETQYF
TRBD1	-	TRBV6-2/TRBV6-3	TRBJ1-5	TGTGCCAGCAGTTATATGGGGGACAGCACCAATCAGCCCCAGCATTTT	CASSYMGDSTNQPQHF
TRBD2	once	TRBV4-1	TRBJ2-1	TGCGCCAGCAGCCAAGAAGGGCTCACTAGCGGGTACAATGAGCAGTTCTTC	CASSQEGLTSGYNEQFF
-	many	TRBV29-1	TRBJ2-7	TGCAGCGTTCAAGGGTACTACGAGCAGTACTTC	CSVQGYYEQYF
-	many	TRBV7-8	TRBJ2-5	TGTGCCAGCAGCTTAGCCCCTAGCGTACGAGAGACCCAGTACTTC	CASSLAPSVRETQYF
TRBD1	few	TRBV6-1	TRBJ1-2	TGTGCCAGCAGTCTCGAGACAGGGGCCTATGGCTACACCTTC	CASSLETGAYGYTF
-	few	TRBV3-1	TRBJ2-7	TGTGCCAGCAGCCAAGATCTTTGGGGTTACGAGCAGTACTTC	CASSQDLWGYEQYF
TRBD1	few	TRBV6-5	TRBJ1-4	TGTGCCAGCAGTTACGCGACAGGGGGTGGAGAAAAACTGTTTTTT	CASSYATGGGEKLFF
TRBD2	-	TRBV20-1	TRBJ2-1	TGCAGTGCTAGAGATTACCGGGAGGCAAGGGTAAATGAGCAGTTCTTC	CSARDYREARVNEQFF
-	many	TRBV4-3	TRBJ1-5	TGCGCCAGCAGCCAAGGGAGGGGTAGCAATCAGCCCCAGCATTTT	CASSQGRGSNQPQHF
TRBD2	few	TRBV20-1	TRBJ2-7	TGCAGTGCTAGACCCTTGGCGGGAGCGAATGAGCAGTACTTC	CSARPLAGANEQYF
-	few	TRBV6-1	TRBJ2-1	TGTGCCAGCAGTTTAGGGTCCGATTACAATGAGCAGTTCTTC	CASSLGSDYNEQFF
-	-	TRBV18	TRBJ1-1	TGTGCCAGCTCACCATTTATGGTCTCAATGAACACTGAAGCTTTCTTT	CASSPFMVSMNTEAFF
-	few	TRBV7-9	TRBJ1-1	TGTGCCAGCAGCTTAGAGCGGGGGATTGAAGCTTTCTTT	CASSLERGIEAFF
-	few	TRBV12-3/TRBV12-4	TRBJ2-1	TGTGCCAGCAGTTTAGGCAACCGCGATGAGCAGTTCTTC	CASSLGNRDEQFF
-	many	TRBV27	TRBJ2-6	TGTGCCAGCAGTCCCCTCAGGGGCTCTGGGGCCAACGTCCTGACTTTC	CASSPLRGSGANVLTF
-	many	TRBV12-3/TRBV12-4	TRBJ1-2	TGTGCCAGCAGTTTTAAGGCAGACCACTATGGCTACACCTTC	CASSFKADHYGYTF
-	-	TRBV29-1	TRBJ1-2	TGCAGCGTTACAGCTAACTATGGCTACACCTTC	CSVTANYGYTF
TRBD1	many	TRBV28	TRBJ2-7	TGTGCCAGCAGCACCCCCGGGACAGGGGGCCACGAGCAGTACTTC	CASSTPGTGGHEQYF
-	-	TRBV19	TRBJ2-7	TGCGCCAGTAGTATCGTCGGTCCCTACGAGCAGTACTTC	CASSIVGPYEQYF
-	few	TRBV30	TRBJ1-6	TGTGCCTGGAAAGAGCAGGGATACTCACCCCTCCACTTT	CAWKEQGYSPLHF
TRBD2	many	TRBV20-1	TRBJ2-1	TGCAGTGCTCTCAGGGCTAGCGGGGCATACAATGAGCAGTTCTTC	CSALRASGAYNEQFF
TRBD1	many	TRBV5-5	TRBJ1-2	TGTGCCAGCAGCCTAGATATCGGACAGGGCCACTATGGCTACACCTTC	CASSLDIGQGHYGYTF
-	many	TRBV20-1	TRBJ2-3	TGCAGTGCTGATCGTGGACTTTCTAGCACAGATACGCAGTATTTT	CSADRGLSSTDTQYF
-	many	TRBV30	TRBJ2-1	TGTGCCTGGGCAACGTACAATGAGCAGTTCTTC	CAWATYNEQFF
-	many	TRBV18	TRBJ1-1	TGTGCTTGCGGGTTAGACGGGGTGTCCACTGAAGCTTTCTTT	CACGLDGVSTEAFF